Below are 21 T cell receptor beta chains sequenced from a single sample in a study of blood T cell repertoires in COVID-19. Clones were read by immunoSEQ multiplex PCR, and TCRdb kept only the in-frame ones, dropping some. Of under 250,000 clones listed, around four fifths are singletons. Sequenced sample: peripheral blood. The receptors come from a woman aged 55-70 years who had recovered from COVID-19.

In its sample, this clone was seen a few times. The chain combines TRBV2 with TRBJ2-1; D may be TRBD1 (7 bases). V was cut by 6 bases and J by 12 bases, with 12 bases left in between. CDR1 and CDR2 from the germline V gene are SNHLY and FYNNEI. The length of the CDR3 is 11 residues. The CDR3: CASSYRGGQFF. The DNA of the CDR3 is TGTGCCAGCAGCTACAGGGGAGGGCAGTTCTTC.

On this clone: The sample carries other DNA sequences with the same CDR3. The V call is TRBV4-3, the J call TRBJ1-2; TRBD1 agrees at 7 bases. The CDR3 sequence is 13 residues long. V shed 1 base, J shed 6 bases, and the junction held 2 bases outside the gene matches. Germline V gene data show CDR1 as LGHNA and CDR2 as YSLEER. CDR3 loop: CASSQGQGDGYTF. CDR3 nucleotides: TGCGCCAGCAGCCAAGGCCAGGGGGATGGCTACACCTTC.

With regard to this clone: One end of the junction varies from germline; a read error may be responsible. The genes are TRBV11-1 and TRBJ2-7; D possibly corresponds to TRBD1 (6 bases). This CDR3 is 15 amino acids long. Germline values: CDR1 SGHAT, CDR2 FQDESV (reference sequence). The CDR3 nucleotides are TGTGCCAGCAGCCTAGCAGGACAGACCATTTACGAGCAGTACTTC. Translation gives CASSLAGQTIYEQYF. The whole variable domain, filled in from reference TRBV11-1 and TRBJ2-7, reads EAEVAQSPRYKITEKSQAVAFWCDPISGHATLYWYRQILGQGPELLVQFQDESVVDDSQLPKDRFSAERLKGVDSTLKIQPAELGDSAMYLCASSLAGQTIYEQYFGPGTRLTVT.

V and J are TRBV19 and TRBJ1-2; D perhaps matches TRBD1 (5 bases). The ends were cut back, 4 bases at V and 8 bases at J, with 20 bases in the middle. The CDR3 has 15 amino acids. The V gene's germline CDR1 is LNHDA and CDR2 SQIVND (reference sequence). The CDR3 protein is CASSTPGGGKLGYTF. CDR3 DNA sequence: TGTGCCAGTAGTACCCCGGGCGGGGGGAAACTAGGCTACACCTTC.

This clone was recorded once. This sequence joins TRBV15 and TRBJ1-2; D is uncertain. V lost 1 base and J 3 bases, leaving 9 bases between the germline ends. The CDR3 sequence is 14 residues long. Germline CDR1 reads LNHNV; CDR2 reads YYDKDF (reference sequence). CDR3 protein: CATSRVGDHYGYTF. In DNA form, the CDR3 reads TGTGCCACCAGCAGAGTGGGAGATCACTATGGCTACACCTTC.

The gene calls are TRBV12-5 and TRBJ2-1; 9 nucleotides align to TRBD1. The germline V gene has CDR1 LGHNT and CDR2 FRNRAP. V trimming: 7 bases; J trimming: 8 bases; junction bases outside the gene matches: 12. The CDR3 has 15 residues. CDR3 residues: CASAAQDRGQHEQFF. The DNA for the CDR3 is TGTGCTAGTGCCGCTCAGGACAGGGGACAACATGAGCAGTTCTTC. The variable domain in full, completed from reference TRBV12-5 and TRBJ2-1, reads DARVTQTPRHKVTEMGQEVTMRCQPILGHNTVFWYRQTMMQGLELLAYFRNRAPLDDSGMPKDRFSAEMPDATLATLKIQPSEPRDSAVYFCASAAQDRGQHEQFFGPGTRLTVL.

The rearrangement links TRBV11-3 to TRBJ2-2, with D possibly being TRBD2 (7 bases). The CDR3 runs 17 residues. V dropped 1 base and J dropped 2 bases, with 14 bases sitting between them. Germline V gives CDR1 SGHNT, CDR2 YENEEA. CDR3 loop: CASSLVGGGPNTGELFF. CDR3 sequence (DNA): TGTGCCAGCAGCTTAGTTGGCGGGGGCCCCAACACCGGGGAGCTGTTTTTT.

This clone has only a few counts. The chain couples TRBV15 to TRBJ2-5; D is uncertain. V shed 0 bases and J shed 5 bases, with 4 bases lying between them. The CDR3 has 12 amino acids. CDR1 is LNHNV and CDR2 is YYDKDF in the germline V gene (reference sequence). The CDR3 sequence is CATSRDSETQYF. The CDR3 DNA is TGTGCCACCAGCAGAGATTCGGAGACCCAGTACTTC.

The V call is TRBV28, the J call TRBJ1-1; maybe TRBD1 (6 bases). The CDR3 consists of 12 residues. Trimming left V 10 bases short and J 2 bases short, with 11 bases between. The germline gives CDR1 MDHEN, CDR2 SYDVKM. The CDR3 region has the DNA TGTGCCACCCGACAGGCCAACACTGAAGCTTTCTTT. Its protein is CATRQANTEAFF.

The DNA for the CDR3 is TGTGCCAGCAGCTTGGATAGGACAGGGAAAGCTTTCTTT. This encodes CASSLDRTGKAFF. The chain employs TRBV5-4 and TRBJ1-1; 8 bases match TRBD1. Germline trimming cut 0 bases from V and 9 bases from J; bases unmatched to any gene: 4. From germline, CDR1 is SGHNT and CDR2 YYREEE (reference sequence). There are 13 residues in the CDR3.

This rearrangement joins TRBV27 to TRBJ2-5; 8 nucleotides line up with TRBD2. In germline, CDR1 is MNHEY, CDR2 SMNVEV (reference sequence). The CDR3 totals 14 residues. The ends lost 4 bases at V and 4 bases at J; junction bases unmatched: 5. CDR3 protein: CASSSRLALETQYF. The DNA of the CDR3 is TGTGCCAGCAGTTCCCGACTAGCGCTAGAGACCCAGTACTTC.

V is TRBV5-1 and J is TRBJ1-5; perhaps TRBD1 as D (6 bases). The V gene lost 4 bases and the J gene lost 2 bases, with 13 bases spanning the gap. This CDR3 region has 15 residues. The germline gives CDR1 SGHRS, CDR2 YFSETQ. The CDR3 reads CASSMTGLGNQPQHF. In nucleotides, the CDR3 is TGCGCCAGCAGCATGACAGGTTTGGGCAATCAGCCCCAGCATTTT.

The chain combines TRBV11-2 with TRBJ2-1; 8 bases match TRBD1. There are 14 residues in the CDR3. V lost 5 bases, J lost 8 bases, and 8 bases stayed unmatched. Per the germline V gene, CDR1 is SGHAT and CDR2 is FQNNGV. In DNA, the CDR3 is TGTGCCAGCAGCGAGGACAGGGATGGCGATGAGCAGTTCTTC. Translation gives CASSEDRDGDEQFF.

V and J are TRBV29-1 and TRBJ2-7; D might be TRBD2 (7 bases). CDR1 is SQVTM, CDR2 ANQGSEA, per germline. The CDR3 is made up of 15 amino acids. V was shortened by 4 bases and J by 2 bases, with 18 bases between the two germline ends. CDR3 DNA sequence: TGCAGCGTTGTGGCCTCCAACGGGGGGCCCTACGAGCAGTACTTC. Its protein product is CSVVASNGGPYEQYF.

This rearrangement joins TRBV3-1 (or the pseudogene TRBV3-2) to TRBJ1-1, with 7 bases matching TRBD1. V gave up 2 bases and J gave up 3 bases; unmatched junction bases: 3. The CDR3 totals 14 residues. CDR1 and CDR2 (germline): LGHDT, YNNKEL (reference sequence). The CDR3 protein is CASSQRGLDTEAFF. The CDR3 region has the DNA TGTGCCAGCAGCCAAAGGGGGCTGGACACTGAAGCTTTCTTT.

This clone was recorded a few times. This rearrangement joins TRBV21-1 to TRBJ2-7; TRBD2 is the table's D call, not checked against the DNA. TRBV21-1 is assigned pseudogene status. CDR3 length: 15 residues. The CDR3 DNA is TGTGCCAGCAGACCCACGGTAGGCGGATACTACGAGCAGTACTTC. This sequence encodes CASRPTVGGYYEQYF.

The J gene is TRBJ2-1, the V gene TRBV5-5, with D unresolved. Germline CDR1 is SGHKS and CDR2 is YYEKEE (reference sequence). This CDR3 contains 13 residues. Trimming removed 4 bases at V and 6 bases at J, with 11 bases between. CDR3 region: CASSLPSGNEQFF. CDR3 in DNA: TGTGCCAGCAGCCTGCCCTCGGGCAATGAGCAGTTCTTC.

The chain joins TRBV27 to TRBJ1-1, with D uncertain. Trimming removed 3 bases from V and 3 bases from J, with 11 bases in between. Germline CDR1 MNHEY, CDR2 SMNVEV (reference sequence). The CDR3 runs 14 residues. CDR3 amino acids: CASSFRSVDTEAFF. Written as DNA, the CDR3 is TGTGCCAGCAGTTTCAGGTCCGTTGACACTGAAGCTTTCTTT.

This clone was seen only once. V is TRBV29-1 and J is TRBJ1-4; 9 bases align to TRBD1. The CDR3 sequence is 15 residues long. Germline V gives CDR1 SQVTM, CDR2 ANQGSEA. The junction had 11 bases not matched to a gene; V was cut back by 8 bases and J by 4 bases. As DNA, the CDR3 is TGCAGCATATTGACAGGGGGTTCCGATAATGAAAAACTGTTTTTT. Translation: CSILTGGSDNEKLFF. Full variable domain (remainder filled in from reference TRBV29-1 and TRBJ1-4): SAVISQKPSRDICQRGTSLTIQCQVDSQVTMMFWYRQQPGQSLTLIATANQGSEATYESGFVIDKFPISRPNLTFSTLTVSNMSPEDSSIYLCSILTGGSDNEKLFFGSGTQLSVL.

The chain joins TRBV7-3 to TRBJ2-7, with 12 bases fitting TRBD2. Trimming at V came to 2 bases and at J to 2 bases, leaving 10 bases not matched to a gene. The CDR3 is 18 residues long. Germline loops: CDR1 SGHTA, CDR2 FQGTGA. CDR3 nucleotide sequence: TGTGCCAGCAGCTTAGGTCCCCCCACTAGCGGGGGGACCTACGAGCAGTACTTC. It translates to CASSLGPPTSGGTYEQYF.

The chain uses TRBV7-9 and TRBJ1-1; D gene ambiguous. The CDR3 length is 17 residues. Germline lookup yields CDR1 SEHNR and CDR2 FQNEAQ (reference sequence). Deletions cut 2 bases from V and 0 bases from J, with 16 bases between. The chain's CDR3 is CASSLSPTVPMNTEAFF. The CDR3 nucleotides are TGTGCCAGCAGCTTATCCCCAACAGTCCCCATGAACACTGAAGCTTTCTTT. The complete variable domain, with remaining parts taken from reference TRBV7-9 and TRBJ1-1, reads DTGVSQNPRHKITKRGQNVTFRCDPISEHNRLYWYRQTLGQGPEFLTYFQNEAQLEKSRLLSDRFSAERPKGSFSTLEIQRTEQGDSAMYLCASSLSPTVPMNTEAFFGQGTRLTVV.